A single sample gave rise to the 23 T cell receptor beta chains below, sequenced in a study of Graves' ophthalmopathy and Graves' hyperthyroidism (dated 2018 in TCRdb). Sequencing used an Illumina HiSeq 2000. For repertoire sequencing, the TCR beta CDR3 regions were amplified from RNA transcripts. HTBI primers and the Qiagen OneStep RT-PCR kit were used in a first-round RT-PCR, which was followed by a second-round multiplex PCR, size selection and purification. TCRdb applied fastp at Q25 and MiXCR to the public reads, then kept only in-frame beta chains. One record per CDR3 amino acid sequence lists the most common genes and DNA. The sample table shows around 1,000,000 distinct CDR3 sequences, and 35% to 45% are seen once. The ten most abundant clones make up roughly 11% of the sample. The sample comprised peripheral blood or thyroid tissue (not recorded which). These receptors came from an adult man with Graves' hyperthyroidism.

This clonotype was detected ten times or more. The V and J genes are TRBV19 and TRBJ1-2; D is uncertain. Germline V lookup: CDR1 LNHDA, CDR2 SQIVND (reference sequence). This CDR3 comprises 15 residues. V gave up 2 bases and J gave up 3 bases, with 13 bases separating them. CDR3 loop: CASSINEGIYYGYTF. CDR3 DNA sequence: TGTGCCAGTAGTATAAACGAGGGCATTTACTATGGCTACACCTTC.

Concerning this clonotype: This may be a read error, as it is one base from a much larger clone. J is TRBJ1-3 and V is TRBV15, with D maybe TRBD1 (6 bases). Germline V CDR1 and CDR2: LNHNV, YYDKDF (reference sequence). This CDR3 region has 14 residues. The CDR3 region is CASRDRSSGNTICF. CDR3 sequence (DNA): TGTGCCAGCAGAGACAGGAGCTCTGGAAACACCATATGTTTT. The full variable domain, rest sourced from reference TRBV15 and TRBJ1-3, is DAMVIQNPRYQVTQFGKPVTLSCSQTLNHNVMYWYQQKSSQAPKLLFHYYDKDFNNEADTPDNFQSRRPNTSFCFLDIRSPGLGDTAMYLCASRDRSSGNTICFGEGSWLTVV.

At least ten counts were recorded for this clonotype. The chain joins TRBV2 to TRBJ1-1; D gene uncertain. CDR1 is SNHLY and CDR2 is FYNNEI in the germline V gene. V was cut by 4 bases and J by 6 bases, with 6 bases left in between. This CDR3 spans 11 amino acids. The CDR3 coding sequence is TGTGCCAGCAGTGGCCGAGCTGAAGCTTTCTTT. This codes for CASSGRAEAFF.

This clonotype occurred many times. The chain combines TRBV6-2 or TRBV6-3 with TRBJ1-5, with 7 bases lining up with TRBD1. Germline V gene sequence: CDR1 MNHEY, CDR2 SVGEGT. V gave up 6 bases and J gave up 2 bases; unmatched junction bases: 10. The CDR3 runs to 16 residues. In nucleotides, the CDR3 is TGTGCCAGCAGATCCGGGACAGCGATTCGCAATCAGCCCCAGCATTTT. Residues: CASRSGTAIRNQPQHF.

This clonotype was counted many times. This rearrangement joins TRBV7-3 to TRBJ2-2, with D tentatively TRBD2 (6 bases). V lost 5 bases, J lost 6 bases, and 16 bases lay in between. The germline V gene has CDR1 SGHTA and CDR2 FQGTGA. CDR3 length: 15 residues. The CDR3: CASSPGLAGPGELFF. CDR3 nucleotide sequence: TGTGCCAGCAGCCCGGGGCTCGCGGGGCCCGGGGAGCTGTTTTTT.

This clonotype was counted a few times. The V gene is TRBV12-3 or TRBV12-4, the J gene TRBJ2-7; tentative D call: TRBD1 (6 bases). V was trimmed by 8 bases and J by 2 bases, leaving 16 bases between them. The CDR3 has 14 residues. The CDR3 bases are TGTGCCAGCTCCGTACAGGGTCTCACCTACGAGCAGTACTTC. This gives the protein CASSVQGLTYEQYF.

The genes are TRBV2 and TRBJ2-7, with 9 bases matching TRBD1. The CDR3 spans 14 residues. In germline, CDR1 is SNHLY, CDR2 FYNNEI. Trimming removed 6 bases from V and 8 bases from J; junction bases left unmatched: 11. The CDR3 nucleotides read TGTGCCAGCAGCCGACAGGGGGATCAGCCCCAGCAGTACTTC. Translation gives CASSRQGDQPQQYF. Combining the CDR3 with reference TRBV2 and TRBJ2-7 gives the whole variable domain EPEVTQTPSHQVTQMGQEVILRCVPISNHLYFYWYRQILGQKVEFLVSFYNNEISEKSEIFDDQFSVERPDGSNFTLKIRSTKLEDSAMYFCASSRQGDQPQQYFGPGTRLTVT.

This chain uses TRBV29-1 with TRBJ2-5, with TRBD1 identical over 10 bases. The CDR3 totals 12 residues. Germline values: CDR1 SQVTM, CDR2 ANQGSEA. Trimming took 6 bases from V and 9 from J; bases not matched to a gene: 7. CDR3 residues: CSVDAGQGSQYF. The CDR3 bases are TGCAGCGTGGATGCGGGACAGGGGTCCCAGTACTTC. Using reference TRBV29-1 and TRBJ2-5 for the parts outside the CDR3, the full variable domain is SAVISQKPSRDICQRGTSLTIQCQVDSQVTMMFWYRQQPGQSLTLIATANQGSEATYESGFVIDKFPISRPNLTFSTLTVSNMSPEDSSIYLCSVDAGQGSQYFGPGTRLLVL.

As to this clonotype: One base away lies a much larger clone, so this may be a sequencing read error. V and J are TRBV25-1 and TRBJ1-6, with 10 bases lining up with TRBD1. CDR1 MGHDK and CDR2 SYGVNS come from the germline V gene. V gave up 6 bases and J gave up 2 bases; unmatched junction bases: 7. This CDR3 spans 17 amino acids. CDR3 residues: CASSSTGTGAYNSPLHF. As DNA, the CDR3 is TGTGCCAGCAGCTCGACAGGGACAGGGGCCTATAATTCACCCCTCCACTTT. Filled out from reference TRBV25-1 and TRBJ1-6, the complete variable domain reads EADIYQTPRYLVIGTGKKITLECSQTMGHDKMYWYQQDPGMELHLIHYSYGVNSTEKGDLSSESTVSRIRTEHFPLTLESARPSHTSQYLCASSSTGTGAYNSPLHFGNGTRLTVT.

The rearrangement uses TRBV10-3 and TRBJ2-5; 11 bases are a match to TRBD1. Germline CDR1 and CDR2: ENHRY and SYGVKD. This CDR3 has 18 residues. J gave up 7 bases and V 10 bases, and 23 bases lay outside the gene matches. The CDR3 here is CASSGQGARATTFRTQYF. The CDR3 DNA is TGTGCCAGCAGCGGACAGGGGGCGCGGGCCACCACTTTTAGGACCCAGTACTTC.

The gene calls are TRBV2 and TRBJ2-2, with D possibly matching TRBD2 (5 bases). This CDR3 has 16 residues. Germline V gives CDR1 SNHLY, CDR2 FYNNEI. The V end was cut by 5 bases, the J end by 0 bases, with 13 bases between. DNA for the CDR3: TGTGCCAGCAGTTACTATGCGGGCACGAACACCGGGGAGCTGTTTTTT. Its protein is CASSYYAGTNTGELFF. The whole variable domain, remainder taken from reference TRBV2 and TRBJ2-2, is EPEVTQTPSHQVTQMGQEVILRCVPISNHLYFYWYRQILGQKVEFLVSFYNNEISEKSEIFDDQFSVERPDGSNFTLKIRSTKLEDSAMYFCASSYYAGTNTGELFFGEGSRLTVL.

This clonotype was found once. V usage is TRBV6-5 and J usage is TRBJ1-4; possible D gene TRBD1, 5 bases. CDR1 is MNHEY, CDR2 SVGAGI, per germline. This CDR3 comprises 14 residues. The V end lost 6 bases, the J end lost 8 bases, and 16 bases lay between the germline ends. The chain's CDR3 is CASRRDDSWEKLFF. CDR3 bases: TGTGCCAGCAGACGCGATGACAGTTGGGAAAAACTGTTTTTT.

On this clonotype: Given a much more abundant clone one base away, this may be a read error. V gene TRBV7-2 combines with J gene TRBJ1-6; possibly TRBD1 for D (5 bases). V was trimmed by 1 base and J by 10 bases, leaving 11 bases between them. Per germline, CDR1 SGHTA and CDR2 FQGNSA. This CDR3 is 14 amino acids long. CDR3 region: CASSLVRGASPLHF. CDR3 DNA: TGTGCCAGCAGCTTAGTTAGGGGAGCCTCACCCCTCCACTTT.

V gene TRBV5-8 combines with J gene TRBJ2-2; 7 bases are shared with TRBD1. The CDR3 runs to 15 residues. J gave up 6 bases and V 4 bases, and 9 bases lay outside the gene matches. The V gene's germline CDR1 is SGHTS and CDR2 YDEGEE. CDR3: CASSLTGVKAGELFF. The CDR3 DNA is TGTGCCAGCAGCCTTACAGGGGTCAAAGCCGGGGAGCTGTTTTTT.

The chain couples TRBV19 to TRBJ2-2; TRBD2 might be the D (6 bases). In germline, CDR1 is LNHDA, CDR2 SQIVND (reference sequence). The CDR3 spans 15 residues. The germline V and J ends were trimmed by 1 base and 3 bases, with 9 bases remaining between them. CDR3 region: CASSIVGGYTGELFF. The DNA for the CDR3 is TGTGCCAGTAGTATAGTCGGGGGATACACCGGGGAGCTGTTTTTT.

As to this clonotype: A read error may account for a junction end that differs from germline. This chain connects TRBV7-8 to TRBJ1-5; D unresolved. Germline assignment: CDR1 SGHVS and CDR2 FQNEAQ. The CDR3 runs to 17 residues. CDR3 residues: CATSLRPGGNSNQPQHF. Here the CDR3 DNA reads TGTGCCACCAGCTTACGACCTGGCGGGAATAGCAATCAGCCCCAGCATTTT.

Turning to this clonotype: This could be a read error, since a much larger clone is one nucleotide away. Likely a read error: the CDR3 ends without its conserved phenylalanine or tryptophan. The chain couples TRBV9 to TRBJ2-7; 10 nucleotides agree with TRBD1. CDR3 size: 14 residues. Germline trimming cut 0 bases from V and 5 bases from J; bases unmatched to any gene: 2. CDR1 is SGDLS and CDR2 is YYNGEE in the germline V gene. As DNA, the CDR3 is TGTGCCAGCAGCGTAGGGGACAGGGGCGACGAGCAGTACTCC. This translates into CASSVGDRGDEQYS.

This clonotype occurred many times. The rearrangement links TRBV10-3 to TRBJ1-3; D is unresolved. The CDR3 is made up of 13 amino acids. Germline CDR1 and CDR2: ENHRY and SYGVKD. The V and J ends lost 6 bases and 3 bases respectively, with 9 bases between them. The CDR3 region is CAIRSGFGNTIYF. DNA of the CDR3: TGTGCCATCAGAAGTGGATTTGGAAACACCATATATTTT.

The chain links TRBV12-3 or TRBV12-4 to TRBJ2-7; TRBD2 matches 13 bases. V shed 8 bases and J 5 bases; nucleotides not matched to a gene: 12. The length of the CDR3 is 16 residues. CDR3 in amino acids: CASSPRTSGGEDEQYF. CDR3 DNA: TGTGCCAGCTCACCAAGGACTAGCGGGGGAGAGGACGAGCAGTACTTC.

This clonotype was detected many times. The V and J genes are TRBV7-8 and TRBJ2-2; D not certain. With 2 bases removed from V and 2 bases from J, the gap between germline ends came to 6 bases. The CDR3 totals 14 residues. Germline V gene sequence: CDR1 SGHVS, CDR2 FQNEAQ. The CDR3 nucleotides are TGTGCCAGCAGCTTATTAGTTAACACCGGGGAGCTGTTTTTT. Encoded protein: CASSLLVNTGELFF.

This clonotype was detected only a few times. The chain combines TRBV3-1 with TRBJ2-7; 8 bases fit TRBD1. V dropped 4 bases and J dropped 0; count of bases not matched to a gene: 5. CDR1 is LGHDT, CDR2 YNNKEL, per germline (reference sequence). The CDR3 runs 15 residues. CDR3 nucleotide sequence: TGTGCCAGCAGCCCAGAGCAGGGGGCCTCCTACGAGCAGTACTTC. Encoded protein: CASSPEQGASYEQYF.

This clonotype was seen a few times. The J gene is TRBJ2-7, the V gene TRBV6-5; D is tentatively TRBD1 or TRBD2 (5 bases each). The V and J ends lost 8 bases and 9 bases respectively, with 20 bases between them. Germline V CDR1 and CDR2: MNHEY, SVGAGI. CDR3 size: 13 residues. The CDR3 nucleotides read TGTGCCAGCGGTCTCTTGAGGGGCGCGGGGCAGTACTTC. Its translation: CASGLLRGAGQYF.

The table lists this clonotype with many counts. The rearrangement links TRBV12-3 or TRBV12-4 to TRBJ1-1; D unclear. Trimming removed 1 base from V and 4 bases from J, with 10 bases in between. This CDR3 spans 14 amino acids. The CDR3 protein is CASSLGSSGTEAFF. CDR3 DNA: TGTGCCAGCAGTTTAGGGTCCTCCGGCACTGAAGCTTTCTTT.